Following are 3 T cell receptor beta chains from one sample sequenced in a study of cytomegalovirus exposure and HLA in healthy donors. In the PCR, 60 Vbeta and 13 Jbeta primers were used. Clones were read by immunoSEQ multiplex PCR, and TCRdb kept only the in-frame ones, dropping some. The table includes approximately 170,000 clones, about 85% detected once. Sequenced material: PBMCs. The receptor source for this set is a man aged 30 to 45 in good health and CMV-seropositive.

V is TRBV6-5 and J is TRBJ1-1; 7 bases fit TRBD1. The CDR3 loop spans 14 amino acids. V shed 6 bases and J 4 bases; nucleotides not matched to a gene: 8. The germline CDR1 and CDR2 sequences are MNHEY and SVGAGI. In DNA, the CDR3 is TGTGCCAGCAGGTCCGGACAGGTCCCCACTGAAGCTTTCTTT. Translation gives CASRSGQVPTEAFF.

This chain links TRBV7-9 with TRBJ1-1; D perhaps matches TRBD1 (5 bases). The CDR3 length is 12 residues. V lost 3 bases and J 8 bases, leaving 10 bases between the germline ends. CDR1 SEHNR and CDR2 FQNEAQ come from the germline V gene (reference sequence). The CDR3 region is CASSLGNREAFF. CDR3 sequence (DNA): TGTGCCAGCAGCTTGGGAAACAGGGAAGCTTTCTTT.

This chain joins TRBV5-1 and TRBJ2-3; TRBD2 is a possible D gene (6 bases). The length of the CDR3 is 17 residues. V lost 4 bases, J lost 2 bases, and 20 bases lay in between. From germline, CDR1 is SGHRS and CDR2 YFSETQ. The CDR3 DNA sequence: TGCGCCAGCAGCGCCGGTTACGGGGGAGGCCCCACAGATACGCAGTATTTT. Amino acids: CASSAGYGGGPTDTQYF.